This TCR beta chain is from a study of blood T cells in healthy people across ages. The CDR3 loop spans 15 amino acids. V shed 5 bases and J shed 3 bases, with 17 bases lying between them. Germline CDR1 SGHAT, CDR2 FQNNGV. Individuals who donated were healthy Caucasians from Russia aged roughly 6 to 100. For the second PCR, which ran for about 7 to 11 cycles, a sample-barcoded 5' primer and a J-beta primer mix were used. Each of the cDNA molecules was tagged by a template-switch adaptor with 12 random nucleotides. TCRdb independently ran MiXCR on the 5' RACE reads; one entry per CDR3 protein. The sample yields 700,000 to 900,000 distinct CDR3 sequences, roughly 50% seen once.

The genes are TRBV11-2 and TRBJ2-7; tentative D call: TRBD1 (5 bases). The clonotype originates from a man at least 80 years old in good health. The sequenced sample was blood. The CDR3, as DNA: TGTGCCAGCAGCCCTACGGGCGCAGACAGCTACGAGCAGTACTTC. This codes for CASSPTGADSYEQYF.